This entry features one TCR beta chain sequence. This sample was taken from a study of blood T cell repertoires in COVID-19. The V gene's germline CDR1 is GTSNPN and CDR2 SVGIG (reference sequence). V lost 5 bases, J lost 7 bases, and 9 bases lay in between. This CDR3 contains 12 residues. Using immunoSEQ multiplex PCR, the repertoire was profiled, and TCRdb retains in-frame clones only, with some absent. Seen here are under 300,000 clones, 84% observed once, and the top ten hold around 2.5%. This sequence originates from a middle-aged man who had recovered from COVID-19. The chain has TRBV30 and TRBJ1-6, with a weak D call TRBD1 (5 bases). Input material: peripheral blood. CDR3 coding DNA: TGTGCCTGGGACAGAGTGAATTCACCCCTCCACTTT. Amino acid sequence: CAWDRVNSPLHF.